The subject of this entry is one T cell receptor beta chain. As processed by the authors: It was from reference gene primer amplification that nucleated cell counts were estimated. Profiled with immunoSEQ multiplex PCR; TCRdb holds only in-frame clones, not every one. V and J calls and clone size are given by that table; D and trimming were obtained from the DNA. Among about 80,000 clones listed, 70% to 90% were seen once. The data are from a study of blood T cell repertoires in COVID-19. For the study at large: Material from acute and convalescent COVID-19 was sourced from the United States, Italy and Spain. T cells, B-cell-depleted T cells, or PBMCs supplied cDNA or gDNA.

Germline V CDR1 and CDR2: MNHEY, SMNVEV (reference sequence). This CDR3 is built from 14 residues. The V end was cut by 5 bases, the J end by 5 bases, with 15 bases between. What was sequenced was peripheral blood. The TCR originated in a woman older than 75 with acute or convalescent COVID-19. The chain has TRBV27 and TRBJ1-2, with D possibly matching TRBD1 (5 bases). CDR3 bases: TGTGCCAGCAGTGGTGCGGGGGGTCCATATGGCTACACCTTC. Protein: CASSGAGGPYGYTF.